This T cell receptor (beta chain) was found in a study of blood T cell repertoires in COVID-19. Study in general: Collection of acute and convalescent COVID-19 samples took place in the United States, Italy and Spain.

Participants' own reports of clinical history determined their cohort assignment. A PCR-confirmed or clinician-diagnosed COVID-19 case had contacted exposed participants within 2 weeks of entry. In the authors' methods: Reference gene primer amplification in the assay estimated nucleated cell counts. TCRdb keeps only in-frame clones here, not all; method: immunoSEQ multiplex PCR. The V and J calls and clone size were taken over from that table, and D and trimming were inferred from the DNA. The sample carries about 280,000 clones, approximately 90% recorded once. V was pared by 6 bases and J by 2 bases, with 8 bases of the junction left unmatched. This CDR3 is built from 15 residues. Germline values: CDR1 KGHSH, CDR2 LQKENI.

The sample was PBMCs or T cells enriched from blood (not recorded which). This clonotype originated in a man in his forties who had been exposed to COVID-19. This chain joins TRBV18 and TRBJ2-3; 7 nucleotides align to TRBD1. The CDR3 reads CASSPGQVITDTQYF. As DNA, the CDR3 is TGTGCCAGCTCCCCCGGACAGGTTATCACAGATACGCAGTATTTT.